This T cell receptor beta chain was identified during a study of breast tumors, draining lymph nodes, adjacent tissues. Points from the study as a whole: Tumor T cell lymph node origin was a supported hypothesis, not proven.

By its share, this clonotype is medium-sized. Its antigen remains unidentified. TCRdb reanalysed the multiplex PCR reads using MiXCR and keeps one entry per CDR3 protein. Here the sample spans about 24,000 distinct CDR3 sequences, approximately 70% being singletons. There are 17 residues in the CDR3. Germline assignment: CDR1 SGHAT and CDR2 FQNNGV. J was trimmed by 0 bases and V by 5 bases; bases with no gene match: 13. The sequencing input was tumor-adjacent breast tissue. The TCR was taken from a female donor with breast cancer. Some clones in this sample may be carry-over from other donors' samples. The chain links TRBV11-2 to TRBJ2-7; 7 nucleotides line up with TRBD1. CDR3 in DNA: TGTGCCAGCAGCCACCCCCTCCGGACAGGTAACTCCTACGAGCAGTACTTC. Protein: CASSHPLRTGNSYEQYF.